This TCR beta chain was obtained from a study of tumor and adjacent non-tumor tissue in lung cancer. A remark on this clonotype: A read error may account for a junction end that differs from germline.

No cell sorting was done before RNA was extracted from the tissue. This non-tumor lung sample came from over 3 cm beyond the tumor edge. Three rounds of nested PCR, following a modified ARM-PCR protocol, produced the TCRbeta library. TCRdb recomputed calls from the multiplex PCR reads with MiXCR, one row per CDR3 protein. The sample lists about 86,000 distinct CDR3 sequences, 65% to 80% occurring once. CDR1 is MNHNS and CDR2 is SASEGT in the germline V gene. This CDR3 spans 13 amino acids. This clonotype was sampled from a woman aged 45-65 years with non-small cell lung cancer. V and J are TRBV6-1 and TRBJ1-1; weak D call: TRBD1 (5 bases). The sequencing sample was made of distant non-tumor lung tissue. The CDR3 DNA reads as TGTGCCAGCATGGGACGGTGGAACACTGAGGCTTTCTTT. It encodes CASMGRWNTEAFF.